The T cell receptor beta chain under discussion was sequenced for a study of blood T cell repertoires in COVID-19. TCRdb's table, derived via immunoSEQ multiplex PCR, lists solely in-frame clones and lacks some. This sample yields around 20,000 clones, of which approximately 91% are seen a single time; around a tenth belongs to the top ten. Germline assignment: CDR1 DFQATT and CDR2 SNEGSKA (reference sequence). The V end lost 3 bases, the J end lost 3 bases, and 18 bases lay between the germline ends. The CDR3 has 15 amino acids. This clone appeared a few times. The chain carries TRBV20-1 and TRBJ2-7; D may be TRBD1 (6 bases). The sequencing input was peripheral blood. The clonotype originates from a man in his forties or fifties with active COVID-19. This CDR3 is CSASIARTADYEQYF. For the CDR3, the DNA is TGCAGTGCTAGTATAGCTAGGACAGCGGACTACGAGCAGTACTTC.